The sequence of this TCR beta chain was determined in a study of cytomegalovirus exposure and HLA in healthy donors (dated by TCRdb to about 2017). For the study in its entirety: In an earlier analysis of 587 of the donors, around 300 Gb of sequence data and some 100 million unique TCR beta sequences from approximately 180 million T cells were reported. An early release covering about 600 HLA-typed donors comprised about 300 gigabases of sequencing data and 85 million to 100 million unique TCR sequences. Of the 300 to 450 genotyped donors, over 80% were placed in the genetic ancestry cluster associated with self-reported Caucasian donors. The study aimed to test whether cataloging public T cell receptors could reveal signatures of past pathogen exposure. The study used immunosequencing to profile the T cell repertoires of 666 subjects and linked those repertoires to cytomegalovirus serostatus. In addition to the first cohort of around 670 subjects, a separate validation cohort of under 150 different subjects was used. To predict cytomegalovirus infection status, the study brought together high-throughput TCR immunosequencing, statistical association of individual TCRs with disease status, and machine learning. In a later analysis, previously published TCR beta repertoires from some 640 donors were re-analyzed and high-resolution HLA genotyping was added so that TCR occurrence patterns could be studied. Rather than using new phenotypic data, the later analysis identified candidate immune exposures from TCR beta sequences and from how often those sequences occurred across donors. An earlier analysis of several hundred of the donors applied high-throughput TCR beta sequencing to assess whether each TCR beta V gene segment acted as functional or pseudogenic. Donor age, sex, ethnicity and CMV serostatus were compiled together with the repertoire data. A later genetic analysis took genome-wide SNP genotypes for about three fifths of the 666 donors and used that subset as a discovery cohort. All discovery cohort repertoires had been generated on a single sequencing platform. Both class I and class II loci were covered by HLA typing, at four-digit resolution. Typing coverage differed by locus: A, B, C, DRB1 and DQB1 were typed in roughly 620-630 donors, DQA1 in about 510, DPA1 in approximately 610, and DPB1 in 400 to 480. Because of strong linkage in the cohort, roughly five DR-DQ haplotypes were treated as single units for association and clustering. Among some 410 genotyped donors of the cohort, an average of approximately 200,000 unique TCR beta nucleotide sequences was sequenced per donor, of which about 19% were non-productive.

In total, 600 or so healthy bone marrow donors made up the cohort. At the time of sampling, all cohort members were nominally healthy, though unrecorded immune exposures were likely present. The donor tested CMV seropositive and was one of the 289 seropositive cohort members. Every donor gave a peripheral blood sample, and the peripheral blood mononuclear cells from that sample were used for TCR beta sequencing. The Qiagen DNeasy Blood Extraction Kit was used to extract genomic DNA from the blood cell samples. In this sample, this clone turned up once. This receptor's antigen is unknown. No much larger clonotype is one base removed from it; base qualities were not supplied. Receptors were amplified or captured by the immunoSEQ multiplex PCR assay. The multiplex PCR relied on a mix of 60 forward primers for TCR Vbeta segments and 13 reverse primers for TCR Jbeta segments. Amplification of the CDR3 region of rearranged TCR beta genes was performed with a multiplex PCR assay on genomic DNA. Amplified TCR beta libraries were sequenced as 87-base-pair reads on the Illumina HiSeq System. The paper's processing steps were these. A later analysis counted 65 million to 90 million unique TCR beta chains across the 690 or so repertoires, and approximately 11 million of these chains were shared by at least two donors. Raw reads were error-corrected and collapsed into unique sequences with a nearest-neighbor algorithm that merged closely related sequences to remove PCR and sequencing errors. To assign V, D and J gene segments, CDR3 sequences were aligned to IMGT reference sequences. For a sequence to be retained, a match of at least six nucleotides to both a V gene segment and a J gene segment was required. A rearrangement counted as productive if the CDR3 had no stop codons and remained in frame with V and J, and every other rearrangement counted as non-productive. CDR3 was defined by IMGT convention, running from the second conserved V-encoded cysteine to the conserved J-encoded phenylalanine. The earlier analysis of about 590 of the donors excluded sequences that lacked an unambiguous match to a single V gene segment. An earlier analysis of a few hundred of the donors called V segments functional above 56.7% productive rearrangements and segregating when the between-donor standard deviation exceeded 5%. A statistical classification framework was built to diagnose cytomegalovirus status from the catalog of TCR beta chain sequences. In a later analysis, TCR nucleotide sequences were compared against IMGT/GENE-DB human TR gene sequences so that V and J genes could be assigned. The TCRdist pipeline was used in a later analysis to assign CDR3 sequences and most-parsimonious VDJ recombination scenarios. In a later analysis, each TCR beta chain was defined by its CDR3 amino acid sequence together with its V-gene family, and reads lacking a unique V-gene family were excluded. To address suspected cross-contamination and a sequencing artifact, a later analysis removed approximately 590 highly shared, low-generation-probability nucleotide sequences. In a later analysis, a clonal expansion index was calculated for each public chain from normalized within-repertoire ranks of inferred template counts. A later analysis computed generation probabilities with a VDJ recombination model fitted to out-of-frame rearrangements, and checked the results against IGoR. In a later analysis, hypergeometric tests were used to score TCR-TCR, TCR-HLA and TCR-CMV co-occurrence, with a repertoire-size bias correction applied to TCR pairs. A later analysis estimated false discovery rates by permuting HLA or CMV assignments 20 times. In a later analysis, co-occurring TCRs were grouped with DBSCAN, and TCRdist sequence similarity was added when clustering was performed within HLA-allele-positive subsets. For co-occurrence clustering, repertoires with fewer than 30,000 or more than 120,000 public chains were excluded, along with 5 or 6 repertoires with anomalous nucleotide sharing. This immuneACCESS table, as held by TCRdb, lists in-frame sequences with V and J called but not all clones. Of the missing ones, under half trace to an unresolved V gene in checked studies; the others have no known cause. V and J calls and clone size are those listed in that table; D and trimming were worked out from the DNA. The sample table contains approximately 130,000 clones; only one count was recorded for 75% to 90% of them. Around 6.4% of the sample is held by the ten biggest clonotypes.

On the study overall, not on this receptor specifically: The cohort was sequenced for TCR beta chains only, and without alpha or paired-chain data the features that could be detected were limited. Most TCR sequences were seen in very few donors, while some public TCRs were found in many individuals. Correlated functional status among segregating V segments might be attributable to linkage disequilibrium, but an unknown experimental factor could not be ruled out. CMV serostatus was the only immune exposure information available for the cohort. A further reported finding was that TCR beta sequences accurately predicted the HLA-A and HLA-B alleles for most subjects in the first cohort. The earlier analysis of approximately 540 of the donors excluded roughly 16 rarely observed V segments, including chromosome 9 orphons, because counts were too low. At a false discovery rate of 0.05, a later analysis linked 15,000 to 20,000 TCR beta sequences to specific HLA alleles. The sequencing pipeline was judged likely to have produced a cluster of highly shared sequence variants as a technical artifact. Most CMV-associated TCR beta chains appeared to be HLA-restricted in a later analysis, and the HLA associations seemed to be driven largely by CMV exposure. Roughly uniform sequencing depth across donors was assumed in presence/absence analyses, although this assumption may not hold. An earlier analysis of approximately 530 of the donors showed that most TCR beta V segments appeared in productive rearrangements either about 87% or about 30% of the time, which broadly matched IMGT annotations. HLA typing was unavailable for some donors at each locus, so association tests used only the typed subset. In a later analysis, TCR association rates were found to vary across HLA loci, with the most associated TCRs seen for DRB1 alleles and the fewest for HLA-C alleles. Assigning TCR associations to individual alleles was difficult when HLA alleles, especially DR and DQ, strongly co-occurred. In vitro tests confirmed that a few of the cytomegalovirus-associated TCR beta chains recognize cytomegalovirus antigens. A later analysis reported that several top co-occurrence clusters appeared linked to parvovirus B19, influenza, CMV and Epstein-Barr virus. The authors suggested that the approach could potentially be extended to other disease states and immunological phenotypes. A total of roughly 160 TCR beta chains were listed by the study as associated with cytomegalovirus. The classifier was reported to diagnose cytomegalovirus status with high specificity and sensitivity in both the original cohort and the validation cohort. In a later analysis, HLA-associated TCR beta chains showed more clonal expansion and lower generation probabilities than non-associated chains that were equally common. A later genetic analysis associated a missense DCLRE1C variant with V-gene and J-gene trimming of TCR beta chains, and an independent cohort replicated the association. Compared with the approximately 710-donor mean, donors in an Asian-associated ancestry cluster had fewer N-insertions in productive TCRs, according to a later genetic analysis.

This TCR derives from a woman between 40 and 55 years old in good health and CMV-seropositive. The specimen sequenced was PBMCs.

The CDR3 amino acid sequence is: CASSGPEANNSPLHF. In nucleotide form, the sequence is TGTGCCAGCAGTGGACCGGAGGCAAATAATTCACCCCTCCACTTT. The receptor chain draws on TRBV2 and TRBJ1-6; the D gene remains uncertain. Via the germline V gene, CDR1 is SNHLY and CDR2 FYNNEI. V loses 4 bases of germline sequence and J loses 5 bases, and the interval between the two ends is 12 bases. The CDR3 numbers 15 residues from cysteine through phenylalanine. The only DNA kept is the CDR3, 45 bases in frame from the first base.